The 27 T cell receptor beta chains reported below all come from one sample, sequenced in a study of T cell responses to AZD1222 COVID-19 vaccine. Libraries were prepared by immunoSEQ multiplex PCR; TCRdb keeps only in-frame clonotypes and omits some of them. Here the sample spans around 140,000 clones, roughly 90% being singletons. Source: peripheral blood, taken 28 days after the second AZD1222 dose. These receptor sequences come from an adult who received the AZD1222 COVID-19 vaccine.

The chain joins TRBV18 to TRBJ1-5; possible D gene TRBD1, 5 bases. Trimming took 0 bases from V and 2 from J, leaving 8 bases between them. This CDR3 has 15 amino acids. Per germline, CDR1 KGHSH and CDR2 LQKENI. CDR3: CASSPPGVGNQPQHF. The CDR3 DNA reads as TGTGCCAGCTCACCACCGGGGGTGGGCAATCAGCCCCAGCATTTT.

The CDR3: CASSNQDRGHGGYTF. CDR3 DNA: TGTGCCAGTAGTAACCAGGACAGGGGGCATGGAGGCTACACCTTC. The V call is TRBV19, the J call TRBJ1-2; 11 bases agree with TRBD1. The ends lost 4 bases at V and 8 bases at J; junction bases unmatched: 9. Germline loops: CDR1 LNHDA, CDR2 SQIVND (reference sequence). This CDR3 has 15 residues. Looking up the rest from reference TRBV19 and TRBJ1-2 gives the full variable domain: DGGITQSPKYLFRKEGQNVTLSCEQNLNHDAMYWYRQDPGQGLRLIYYSQIVNDFQKGDIAEGYSVSREKKESFPLTVTSAQKNPTAFYLCASSNQDRGHGGYTFGSGTRLTVV.

This rearrangement joins TRBV4-2 to TRBJ2-5, with D tentatively TRBD2 (7 bases). The CDR3 sequence is 15 residues long. Between the trimmed V and J ends, which lost 4 bases and 5 bases, there was a span of 17 bases. Per the germline V gene, CDR1 is LGHNA and CDR2 is YNFKEQ. CDR3 nucleotide sequence: TGTGCCAGCAGCCCGATGGGGGGGCCAGGGGAGACCCAGTACTTC. Its translation: CASSPMGGPGETQYF.

This clone has a handful of counts. DNA of the CDR3: TGTGCCAGCAGCTCGCAGGGTAATAATCAGCCCCAGCATTTT. Protein product: CASSSQGNNQPQHF. This rearrangement joins TRBV7-9 to TRBJ1-5; D perhaps matches TRBD1 (5 bases). V shed 4 bases and J shed 4 bases, with 11 bases lying between them. Germline V gene lookup returns CDR1 SEHNR and CDR2 FQNEAQ (reference sequence). The CDR3 has 14 amino acids.

This clone has just a few counts. At the DNA level, this CDR3 is encoded by other sequences in the same sample as well. V is TRBV3-1 (or the pseudogene TRBV3-2) and J is TRBJ1-2, with TRBD1 matching 9 bases. The CDR3 extends over 15 amino acids. V was clipped by 3 bases and J by 1 base; unmatched bases: 3. Germline V gives CDR1 LGHDT, CDR2 YNNKEL (reference sequence). CDR3 sequence: CASSHGQGFNYGYTF. The DNA of the CDR3 is TGTGCCAGCAGCCATGGACAGGGGTTTAACTATGGCTACACCTTC.

CDR3 loop: CASSFSTILDGYTF. The CDR3 DNA reads TGTGCCAGCAGCTTCTCGACAATCTTGGATGGCTACACCTTC. The chain uses TRBV5-5 and TRBJ1-2; D gene ambiguous. Germline lookup yields CDR1 SGHKS and CDR2 YYEKEE (reference sequence). The ends were cut back, 2 bases at V and 6 bases at J, with 14 bases in the middle. The CDR3 extends over 14 amino acids.

This clone showed up just once. This sequence joins TRBV5-1 and TRBJ2-2; possible D gene TRBD1, 7 bases. CDR1 and CDR2 from the germline V gene are SGHRS and YFSETQ. The CDR3 runs 15 residues. Trimming left V 4 bases short and J 4 bases short, with 14 bases between. CDR3 protein: CASSPRRDSTGELFF. The DNA of the CDR3 is TGCGCCAGCAGCCCCCGGCGGGACAGCACCGGGGAGCTGTTTTTT.

The sample holds a few counts of this clone. CDR3 DNA sequence: TGCAGCGTGCATGTTGACGGTCAAGAGACCCAGTACTTC. Translating it yields CSVHVDGQETQYF. The V call is TRBV29-1, the J call TRBJ2-5; D gene uncertain. V shed 6 bases and J shed 2 bases, with 13 bases lying between them. CDR3 length: 13 residues. In germline, CDR1 is SQVTM, CDR2 ANQGSEA.

This clone was picked up one time. V gene TRBV5-8 combines with J gene TRBJ1-5; D gene ambiguous. CDR3 length: 14 residues. Germline CDR1 SGHTS, CDR2 YDEGEE. The V end lost 0 bases, the J end lost 7 bases, and 11 bases lay between the germline ends. The chain's CDR3 is CASSLAGIRQPQHF. The CDR3 DNA is TGTGCCAGCAGCTTGGCGGGTATACGCCAGCCCCAGCATTTT.

The V call is TRBV10-2, the J call TRBJ2-5; D remains unclear. Trimming cost V 5 bases and J 3 bases, with 10 bases left between them. The CDR3 length is 13 residues. Looked up from germline, CDR1 is WSHSY and CDR2 is SAAADI. The CDR3 coding sequence is TGCGCCAGCAGTCGGCAGAGTGAAGAGACCCAGTACTTC. As protein: CASSRQSEETQYF.

This clone occurred once. This chain joins TRBV6-5 and TRBJ1-3; a weak D match, TRBD1 (5 bases). Trimming pared 6 bases from V and 0 bases from J, leaving 12 bases between. The CDR3 consists of 15 residues. Per germline, CDR1 MNHEY and CDR2 SVGAGI. The CDR3 sequence: CASRIDRNSGNTIYF. The CDR3 DNA follows: TGTGCCAGCAGGATAGACAGAAACTCTGGAAACACCATATATTTT.

Only one count was recorded for this clone. V is TRBV6-2 or TRBV6-3 and J is TRBJ1-4, with 9 bases that match TRBD1. Germline CDR1 MNHEY, CDR2 SVGEGT. V lost 4 bases to trimming and J lost 4 bases; unmatched junction nucleotides: 4. The CDR3 has 15 residues. CDR3 in amino acids: CASSSDRGINEKLFF. CDR3 DNA sequence: TGTGCCAGCAGTTCCGACAGGGGGATTAATGAAAAACTGTTTTTT.

The chain recombines TRBV10-3 with TRBJ2-1; TRBD2 matches 9 bases. From germline, CDR1 is ENHRY and CDR2 SYGVKD. Trimming at V came to 10 bases and at J to 0 bases, leaving 4 bases not matched to a gene. CDR3 size: 14 residues. CDR3 sequence reads: CATSAGGSYNEQFF. For the CDR3, the DNA is TGTGCCACCTCAGCGGGGGGCTCCTACAATGAGCAGTTCTTC.

The chain recombines TRBV13 with TRBJ2-5; TRBD1 matches at 8 bases. Germline V gives CDR1 PRHDT, CDR2 FYEKMQ (reference sequence). J was trimmed by 4 bases and V by 4 bases; bases with no gene match: 8. This CDR3 is 15 amino acids long. CDR3 region: CASSYGQGFGETQYF. In DNA, the CDR3 is TGTGCCAGCAGCTATGGACAGGGTTTTGGAGAGACCCAGTACTTC.

The CDR3 loop reads CASSVTGGQPQHF. As DNA, the CDR3 is TGTGCCAGCAGCGTAACAGGGGGACAGCCCCAGCATTTT. The chain joins TRBV2 to TRBJ1-5, with 8 bases lining up with TRBD1. The trim removed 6 bases at V and 7 bases at J, leaving 5 bases unmatched. The germline CDR1 and CDR2 sequences are SNHLY and FYNNEI. This CDR3 is built from 13 residues. Combining the CDR3 with reference TRBV2 and TRBJ1-5 gives the whole variable domain EPEVTQTPSHQVTQMGQEVILRCVPISNHLYFYWYRQILGQKVEFLVSFYNNEISEKSEIFDDQFSVERPDGSNFTLKIRSTKLEDSAMYFCASSVTGGQPQHFGDGTRLSIL.

The genes are TRBV29-1 and TRBJ1-3; no definite D call. CDR1 is SQVTM and CDR2 is ANQGSEA in the germline V gene. Trimming removed 4 bases at V and 2 bases at J, with 9 bases between. The CDR3 runs 13 residues. CDR3 in DNA: TGCAGCGTTGTGCCACCAACTGGAAACACCATATATTTT. Its protein is CSVVPPTGNTIYF.

V is TRBV27 and J is TRBJ1-2; 10 nucleotides line up with TRBD1. There are 14 residues in the CDR3. V shed 4 bases and J 7 bases; nucleotides not matched to a gene: 6. CDR1 and CDR2 (germline): MNHEY, SMNVEV (reference sequence). CDR3 nucleotides: TGTGCCAGCAGTTGGGGACAGGGGATTGGTGGCTACACCTTC. The encoded protein is CASSWGQGIGGYTF.

The V call is TRBV5-6, the J call TRBJ1-2; D call uncertain. The CDR3 has 13 amino acids. V was shortened by 2 bases and J by 8 bases, with 13 bases between the two germline ends. Looked up from germline, CDR1 is SGHDT and CDR2 is YYEEEE. The DNA of the CDR3 is TGTGCCAGCAGCTTAAAGGAGTCCGGCGGCTACACCTTC. Protein product: CASSLKESGGYTF.

The chain uses TRBV3-1 (or the pseudogene TRBV3-2) and TRBJ2-1, with TRBD2 matching over 10 bases. Germline trimming cut 1 base from V and 6 bases from J; bases unmatched to any gene: 3. Germline V CDR1 and CDR2: LGHDT, YNNKEL (reference sequence). The CDR3 extends over 15 amino acids. CDR3 sequence reads: CASSQAASGSNEQFF. As DNA, the CDR3 is TGTGCCAGCAGCCAAGCGGCTAGCGGGAGCAATGAGCAGTTCTTC.

Points on this clone: Other nucleotide sequences from this sample produce the same CDR3. The chain carries TRBV2 and TRBJ1-1; D may be TRBD1 (5 bases). CDR1 and CDR2 (germline): SNHLY, FYNNEI. The CDR3 contains 14 residues. The V gene lost 2 bases and the J gene lost 7 bases, with 14 bases spanning the gap. The CDR3 region is CASSERGGRFEAFF. CDR3 nucleotides: TGTGCCAGCAGTGAAAGGGGAGGGAGGTTTGAAGCTTTCTTT.

The rearrangement links TRBV9 to TRBJ2-5; perhaps TRBD2 as D (6 bases). CDR1 is SGDLS, CDR2 YYNGEE, per germline. The CDR3 has 14 amino acids. The V gene lost 3 bases and the J gene lost 2 bases, with 11 bases spanning the gap. CDR3 loop: CASSATLAQETQYF. The CDR3 DNA sequence: TGTGCCAGCAGCGCAACACTAGCTCAAGAGACCCAGTACTTC.

This chain connects TRBV6-5 to TRBJ2-3; possibly TRBD1 for D (5 bases). There are 15 residues in the CDR3. V lost 5 bases to trimming and J lost 0 bases, with 12 bases between them. CDR1 and CDR2 from the germline V gene are MNHEY and SVGAGI. This CDR3 reads CASSRQSASTDTQYF. CDR3 nucleotide sequence: TGTGCCAGCAGTCGACAGTCTGCTAGCACAGATACGCAGTATTTT.

In its sample, this clone was seen once. The V and J genes are TRBV10-3 and TRBJ1-1; 10 nucleotides line up with TRBD1. After removal of 6 bases from V and 3 bases from J, the junction contained 1 base not matched to a gene. Per the germline V gene, CDR1 is ENHRY and CDR2 is SYGVKD. The CDR3 runs to 13 residues. Here the CDR3 DNA reads TGTGCCATCAGGGGACAGGGGTACACTGAAGCTTTCTTT. Residues: CAIRGQGYTEAFF.

The chain is built from TRBV2 and TRBJ1-3; perhaps TRBD1 as D (6 bases). CDR3 length: 16 residues. V lost 5 bases and J lost 1, with 15 bases in between. The V gene's germline CDR1 is SNHLY and CDR2 FYNNEI. CDR3 sequence: CASSQRTGLSGNTIYF. CDR3 nucleotides: TGTGCCAGCAGTCAAAGAACAGGGCTTTCTGGAAACACCATATATTTT.

The chain couples TRBV6-5 to TRBJ1-1; maybe TRBD1 (6 bases). CDR3 length: 14 residues. Per germline, CDR1 MNHEY and CDR2 SVGAGI. Trimming left V 8 bases short and J 4 bases short, with 17 bases between. As DNA, the CDR3 is TGTGCCAGCCGCTCAAGGGGGGTGGGCACTGAAGCTTTCTTT. Translated, it gives CASRSRGVGTEAFF.

The chain joins TRBV28 to TRBJ1-2, with a possible D match to TRBD1 (6 bases). The CDR3 loop spans 12 amino acids. Germline V gene sequence: CDR1 MDHEN, CDR2 SYDVKM. V shed 4 bases and J shed 5 bases, with 8 bases lying between them. In DNA form, the CDR3 reads TGTGCCAGCAGTTCAGGACAGTATGGCTACACCTTC. Translated, it gives CASSSGQYGYTF.

The V and J genes are TRBV9 and TRBJ2-1, with 9 bases matching TRBD2. The CDR3 sequence is 16 residues long. The V and J ends lost 4 bases and 7 bases, in that order; junction bases with no gene match: 12. Germline V gene lookup returns CDR1 SGDLS and CDR2 YYNGEE. CDR3 residues: CASSLRSGGTRNEQFF. The CDR3 DNA reads as TGTGCCAGCAGCTTACGTAGCGGGGGAACTCGGAATGAGCAGTTCTTC.